A single sample gave rise to the 22 T cell receptor beta chains below, sequenced in a study of T cells after yellow fever vaccination. One entry per CDR3 protein results from TCRdb running MiXCR on the 5' RACE reads. Among 500,000 to 650,000 distinct CDR3 sequences, 9% to 15% were seen once, and the ten largest hold about 15%. The sequences come from PBMCs, collected on the day of the yellow fever booster vaccination. The receptors shown here come from a young man who received the YFV17D yellow fever vaccine.

The chain carries TRBV7-6 and TRBJ2-1; 9 bases map to TRBD2. The V gene end was trimmed by 1 base and the J gene end by 9 bases; junction bases not matched to a gene: 4. Germline V gene data show CDR1 as SGHVS and CDR2 as FNYEAQ. The CDR3 is 14 amino acids. Here the CDR3 reads CASSLGGRAGEQFF. CDR3 DNA sequence: TGTGCCAGCAGCTTAGGCGGGAGGGCTGGTGAGCAGTTCTTC.

This clonotype was found a few times. The chain couples TRBV18 to TRBJ1-2; maybe TRBD1 (5 bases). Trimming removed 0 bases from V and 3 bases from J, with 8 bases in between. The germline CDR1 and CDR2 sequences are KGHSH and LQKENI. This CDR3 is 14 amino acids long. The CDR3 protein is CASSPPGDHYGYTF. CDR3 DNA: TGTGCCAGCTCACCACCGGGGGACCACTATGGCTACACCTTC.

J is TRBJ2-1 and V is TRBV20-1, with D hard to call. Germline CDR1 is DFQATT and CDR2 is SNEGSKA (reference sequence). Trimming pared 1 base from V and 6 bases from J, leaving 4 bases between. The CDR3 is made up of 11 amino acids. The CDR3 DNA sequence: TGCAGTGCTAGAGCCCCCAATGAGCAGTTCTTC. Encoded protein: CSARAPNEQFF.

This clonotype was detected a few times. The genes are TRBV20-1 and TRBJ2-7; D is undetermined. Per germline, CDR1 DFQATT and CDR2 SNEGSKA (reference sequence). Trimming pared 4 bases from V and 1 base from J, leaving 17 bases between. The CDR3 is 15 amino acids. CDR3 loop: CSATPRQPYSYEQYF. The CDR3 DNA follows: TGCAGTGCTACCCCCCGCCAGCCTTATTCCTACGAGCAGTACTTC.

The V and J genes are TRBV6-5 and TRBJ2-5; 11 nucleotides agree with TRBD1. Per germline, CDR1 MNHEY and CDR2 SVGAGI. With V trimmed by 2 bases and J by 9 bases, 5 bases remained unmatched. The CDR3 contains 14 residues. The CDR3 is CASSYTGQGEAQYF. In DNA form, the CDR3 reads TGTGCCAGCAGTTACACGGGACAGGGGGAGGCCCAGTACTTC.

The chain is built from TRBV4-3 and TRBJ1-2; no clear D gene. V lost 0 bases and J 4 bases, leaving 12 bases between the germline ends. CDR1 is LGHNA and CDR2 is YSLEER in the germline V gene. This CDR3 has 15 amino acids. In nucleotides, the CDR3 is TGCGCCAGCAGCCAAGATCTAACGGCGAGCTATGGCTACACCTTC. Encoded protein: CASSQDLTASYGYTF.

The rearrangement uses TRBV3-1 and TRBJ1-4; D possibly corresponds to TRBD1 (5 bases). Trimming removed 6 bases from V and 2 bases from J, with 10 bases in between. Germline V gives CDR1 LGHDT, CDR2 YNNKEL (reference sequence). This CDR3 is 14 amino acids long. The CDR3 reads CASSHRPTNEKLFF. CDR3 bases: TGTGCCAGCAGTCACAGGCCCACTAATGAAAAACTGTTTTTT. The full variable domain, its missing parts supplied by reference TRBV3-1 and TRBJ1-4, is DTAVSQTPKYLVTQMGNDKSIKCEQNLGHDTMYWYKQDSKKFLKIMFSYNNKELIINETVPNRFSPKSPDKAHLNLHINSLELGDSAVYFCASSHRPTNEKLFFGSGTQLSVL.

The CDR3 loop reads CATSDSPGLAGEVRGYEQYF. The DNA for the CDR3 is TGTGCCACCAGTGACTCCCCCGGACTAGCGGGAGAGGTCCGTGGCTACGAGCAGTACTTC. The chain links TRBV24-1 to TRBJ2-7, with 13 bases aligning to TRBD2. Per germline, CDR1 KGHDR and CDR2 SFDVKD. V shed 4 bases, J shed 3 bases, and the junction held 17 bases outside the gene matches. The CDR3 extends over 20 amino acids.

The chain recombines TRBV11-2 with TRBJ2-7; 11 bases fit TRBD2. The trim removed 3 bases at V and 3 bases at J, leaving 13 bases unmatched. Germline loops: CDR1 SGHAT, CDR2 FQNNGV. This CDR3 is 18 amino acids long. CDR3 DNA sequence: TGTGCCAGCAGCTTTTCGTCTGTGGGGACTAGCGGAGACTACGAGCAGTACTTC. This codes for CASSFSSVGTSGDYEQYF.

This clonotype was detected a few times. The chain links TRBV5-5 to TRBJ1-2, with D uncertain. Germline loops: CDR1 SGHKS, CDR2 YYEKEE (reference sequence). Trimming cost V 4 bases and J 4 bases, with 8 bases left between them. This CDR3 is 12 amino acids long. CDR3 residues: CASSIEGYGYTF. Written as DNA, the CDR3 is TGTGCCAGCAGCATAGAGGGCTATGGCTACACCTTC.

In this sample, this clonotype turned up a few times. J is TRBJ2-5 and V is TRBV4-3; 7 positions agree with TRBD1. The V segment lost 2 bases and the J segment 4 bases; nucleotides outside the gene matches: 7. The CDR3 contains 15 residues. The V gene's germline CDR1 is LGHNA and CDR2 YSLEER. CDR3 loop: CASSQRQGELETQYF. CDR3 sequence (DNA): TGCGCCAGCAGCCAACGACAGGGAGAGTTAGAGACCCAGTACTTC.

V gene TRBV12-3 or TRBV12-4 combines with J gene TRBJ1-6; 7 bases match TRBD1. The J segment lost 5 bases and the V segment lost 6 bases, leaving 4 bases of the junction unmatched. The CDR3 sequence is 14 residues long. CDR3 sequence reads: CASSLTGDNSPLHF. DNA for the CDR3: TGTGCCAGCAGCCTTACAGGGGATAATTCACCCCTCCACTTT.

This clonotype has just a few counts. CDR3 sequence reads: CASSLVLEEETQYF. In nucleotides, the CDR3 is TGCGCCAGCAGCTTGGTTTTAGAGGAGGAGACCCAGTACTTC. V usage is TRBV5-1 and J usage is TRBJ2-5; D is undetermined. CDR1 and CDR2 from the germline V gene are SGHRS and YFSETQ. Trimming took off 0 bases at V and 5 bases at J, with 11 bases between the two ends. CDR3 length: 14 residues.

This clonotype was seen only a few times. The CDR3 DNA follows: TGTGCCAGTAGTATGGGGGGAGCAGGGGCAAACTACGAGCAGTACTTC. It yields the protein CASSMGGAGANYEQYF. J is TRBJ2-7 and V is TRBV19; D possibly matches TRBD1 or TRBD2 (6 bases each). The CDR3 totals 16 residues. Looked up from germline, CDR1 is LNHDA and CDR2 is SQIVND (reference sequence). Trimming stripped 3 bases from V and 3 bases from J, with 18 bases between.

In DNA, the CDR3 is TGCGCCAGCAGCTTTCTGGGACAGGGGGTTGGTGAGCAGTTCTTC. Its translation is CASSFLGQGVGEQFF. The rearrangement links TRBV5-1 to TRBJ2-1; 11 bases align to TRBD1. Germline assignment: CDR1 SGHRS and CDR2 YFSETQ. This CDR3 spans 15 amino acids. Trimming at V came to 2 bases and at J to 9 bases, leaving 7 bases not matched to a gene.

A few counts support this clonotype. The rearrangement uses TRBV6-5 and TRBJ2-1; D is unclear. Germline V gene data show CDR1 as MNHEY and CDR2 as SVGAGI. CDR3 length: 14 residues. Deletions cut 5 bases from V and 4 bases from J, with 12 bases between. As DNA, the CDR3 is TGTGCCAGCAGTAGCGATTTATGGTACAATGAGCAGTTCTTC. Its translation is CASSSDLWYNEQFF.

J is TRBJ1-2 and V is TRBV7-2; TRBD1 agrees at 10 bases. J gave up 7 bases and V 6 bases, and 8 bases lay outside the gene matches. CDR1 and CDR2 (germline): SGHTA, FQGNSA. This CDR3 is built from 14 residues. The CDR3 reads CASRPGTGVFGYTF. Here the CDR3 DNA reads TGTGCCAGCAGGCCTGGGACAGGGGTGTTTGGCTACACCTTC.

This clonotype was observed a handful of times. The V gene is TRBV5-6, the J gene TRBJ2-1; 8 positions agree with TRBD2. There are 17 residues in the CDR3. With V trimmed by 4 bases and J by 2 bases, 11 bases remained unmatched. Looked up from germline, CDR1 is SGHDT and CDR2 is YYEEEE. The CDR3 DNA reads as TGTGCCAGCAGCGGTCTAGCGGGCGTAACCCCCTACAATGAGCAGTTCTTC. It is translated as CASSGLAGVTPYNEQFF.

This clonotype was picked up a small number of times. The rearrangement uses TRBV9 and TRBJ2-6; D is undetermined. V lost 0 bases and J 0 bases, leaving 7 bases between the germline ends. The germline V gene encodes CDR1 SGDLS and CDR2 YYNGEE. CDR3 size: 16 residues. CDR3 sequence (DNA): TGTGCCAGCAGCGTAGTGCCCGACTCTGGGGCCAACGTCCTGACTTTC. Translated: CASSVVPDSGANVLTF.

The sample holds a few counts of this clonotype. This chain connects TRBV6-2 or TRBV6-3 to TRBJ2-1, with a possible D match to TRBD2 (6 bases). This CDR3 is 14 amino acids long. CDR1 and CDR2 (germline): MNHEY, SVGEGT. The V and J ends lost 8 bases and 2 bases respectively, with 13 bases between them. CDR3 protein: CASGRRAAYNEQFF. The CDR3, as DNA: TGTGCCAGCGGACGGAGGGCCGCCTACAATGAGCAGTTCTTC.

V and J are TRBV6-1 and TRBJ2-5; maybe TRBD1 (5 bases). CDR3 size: 16 residues. The germline CDR1 and CDR2 sequences are MNHNS and SASEGT. Trimming cost V 8 bases and J 4 bases, with 23 bases left between them. The CDR3 spells CASGHKAFRVGETQYF. CDR3 coding DNA: TGTGCCAGCGGACATAAAGCGTTTCGAGTGGGAGAGACCCAGTACTTC.

This sequence joins TRBV7-9 and TRBJ2-5, with 7 nucleotides matching TRBD2. CDR3 length equals 15 residues. Germline CDR1 reads SEHNR; CDR2 reads FQNEAQ (reference sequence). The junction had 12 bases not matched to a gene; V was cut back by 5 bases and J by 6 bases. The CDR3 here is CASSILAGEGKTQYF. CDR3 in DNA: TGTGCCAGCAGCATCCTGGCGGGAGAGGGAAAGACCCAGTACTTC.